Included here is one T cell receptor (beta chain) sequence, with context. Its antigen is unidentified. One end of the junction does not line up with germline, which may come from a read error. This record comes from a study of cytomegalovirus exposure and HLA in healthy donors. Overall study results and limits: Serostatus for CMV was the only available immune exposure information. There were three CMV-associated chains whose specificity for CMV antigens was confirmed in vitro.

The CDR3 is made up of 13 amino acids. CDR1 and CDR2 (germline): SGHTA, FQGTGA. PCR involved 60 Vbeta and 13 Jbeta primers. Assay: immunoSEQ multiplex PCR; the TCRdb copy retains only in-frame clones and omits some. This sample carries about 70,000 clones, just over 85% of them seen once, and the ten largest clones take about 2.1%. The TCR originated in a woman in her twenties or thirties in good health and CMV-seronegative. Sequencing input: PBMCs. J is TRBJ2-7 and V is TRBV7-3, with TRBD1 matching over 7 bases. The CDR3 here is CASSLTQGYEQYF. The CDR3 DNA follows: TGTGCCAGCAGCTTAACACAGGGGTACGAACAGTACTTC.